This TCR beta chain was obtained from a study of blood T cells in healthy people across ages. Notes on the study in general: Estimates based on one million T cells were treated as lower bounds.

This clonotype occurred many times. The antigen remains undetermined. PCR was performed a second time for roughly 7 to 11 cycles using a sample-barcoded 5' primer and a J-beta primer mix. A template-switch adaptor containing 12 random nucleotides labeled each cDNA molecule. The yield of each sample was at least 2.5 million CDR3-containing paired-end reads. MiXCR was run by TCRdb on the 5' RACE reads, yielding one entry per CDR3 protein. This repertoire shows 710,000 or so distinct CDR3 sequences, about 30% found once; its top ten account for approximately 15%. Germline V gene data show CDR1 as SNHLY and CDR2 as FYNNEI. This CDR3 is 14 amino acids long. V lost 7 bases to trimming and J lost 4 bases; unmatched junction nucleotides: 8. The individuals who served as donors were healthy Caucasians living in Russia, aged about 6 to 100.

The sample comprised blood. The V call is TRBV2, the J call TRBJ1-2; 8 nucleotides agree with TRBD1. The TCR sequence derives from a woman older than 75 in good health. CDR3 sequence reads: CASIPTGESYGYTF. CDR3 sequence (DNA): TGTGCCAGCATCCCGACAGGGGAGAGCTATGGCTACACCTTC.